This entry lists 10 T cell receptor beta chains sequenced from one sample in a study of regulatory T cells in long-lasting Graves disease. Time point here: newly diagnosed GD, antithyroid drugs for less than 3 months. Researchers made the TCR library from RNA that was extracted from PBMCs. Relying on iRepertoire HTBI primers and Arm-PCR of CDR3 regions, the team built TCR beta libraries. TCRdb used MiXCR to reprocess the multiplex PCR reads, holding one entry per CDR3 protein. The sample records some 250,000 distinct CDR3 sequences, 20% to 25% being singletons. Sequencing used peripheral blood mononuclear cells (PBMCs), obtained at new diagnosis, from a patient treated with antithyroid drugs. Receptors were obtained from a female donor with Graves disease.

To note about this clonotype: This sequence may be a read error, since a much larger clone differs from it by one base. This CDR3 is CASSPGTGGNEQYF. The CDR3 DNA follows: TGTGCCAGCTCACCGGGGACAGGGGGGAACGAGCAGTACTTC. The chain combines TRBV18 with TRBJ2-7; 11 bases line up with TRBD1. The CDR3 spans 14 residues. CDR1 is KGHSH and CDR2 is LQKENI in the germline V gene. V shed 3 bases, J shed 5 bases, and the junction held 3 bases outside the gene matches.

This rearrangement joins TRBV7-9 to TRBJ1-6; the D is unclear. This CDR3 region has 12 residues. Per germline, CDR1 SEHNR and CDR2 FQNEAQ (reference sequence). Trimming removed 6 bases from V and 11 bases from J, with 11 bases in between. The CDR3 DNA reads as TGTGCCAGCAGGACTGGCGGAGCACCCCTCCACTTT. Its translation: CASRTGGAPLHF.

This clonotype was observed many times. The chain combines TRBV28 with TRBJ2-7, with TRBD2 matching 8 bases. Germline CDR1 and CDR2: MDHEN and SYDVKM. The trim removed 2 bases at V and 5 bases at J, leaving 11 bases unmatched. The CDR3 sequence is 16 residues long. This CDR3 reads CASSLTSGGGWDEQYF. The CDR3 coding sequence is TGTGCCAGCAGTTTAACTTCGGGGGGGGGCTGGGACGAGCAGTACTTC.

There are a few counts of this clonotype. The genes are TRBV19 and TRBJ1-1; no clear D. Germline values: CDR1 LNHDA, CDR2 SQIVND (reference sequence). The CDR3 is 13 residues long. Deletions cut 3 bases from V and 1 base from J, with 6 bases between. In DNA, the CDR3 is TGTGCCAGTAGTATCCGGGGGAACACTGAAGCTTTCTTT. Protein product: CASSIRGNTEAFF.

This clonotype was counted only a few times. The CDR3 reads CASSPTFIAGGGNEQFF. DNA of the CDR3: TGTGCCAGCAGCCCGACCTTTATAGCGGGAGGGGGCAATGAGCAGTTCTTC. This chain joins TRBV3-1 and TRBJ2-1; 11 bases are a match to TRBD2. V shed 4 bases and J 6 bases; nucleotides not matched to a gene: 11. This CDR3 contains 17 residues. Germline-derived CDR1 and CDR2 are LGHDT and YNNKEL (reference sequence).

The table lists this clonotype with a few counts. Being one base from a much bigger clone, this may be a read error. V gene TRBV6-1 combines with J gene TRBJ2-1, with 7 bases aligning to TRBD1. V trimming: 6 bases; J trimming: 7 bases; junction bases outside the gene matches: 15. The germline V gene encodes CDR1 MNHNS and CDR2 SASEGT. The CDR3 sequence is 16 residues long. The CDR3 sequence: CASSPRGARGPNEQFF. CDR3 sequence (DNA): TGTGCCAGCAGCCCTCGGGGAGCGAGGGGGCCTAATGAGCAGTTCTTC.

The sample holds many counts of this clonotype. The chain employs TRBV11-3 and TRBJ2-4; TRBD1 agrees at 9 bases. With 6 bases clipped from V and 7 bases from J, the junction kept 7 bases outside the gene matches. The CDR3 length is 14 residues. Germline V gene data show CDR1 as SGHNT and CDR2 as YENEEA. The CDR3 reads CASSLGTGLNIQYF. The CDR3 coding sequence is TGTGCCAGCAGTTTGGGGACAGGGCTGAACATTCAGTACTTC.

This clonotype showed up many times. The CDR3 bases are TGTGCCAGCAGCCAAGACTGGCGCTACGAGCAGTACTTC. It encodes CASSQDWRYEQYF. The chain uses TRBV3-1 and TRBJ2-7; D is undetermined. There are 13 residues in the CDR3. CDR1 LGHDT and CDR2 YNNKEL come from the germline V gene (reference sequence). V was clipped by 0 bases and J by 3 bases, with 6 bases between them.

The chain links TRBV9 to TRBJ1-2; possible D gene TRBD1, 5 bases. The length of the CDR3 is 13 residues. Trimming pared 3 bases from V and 8 bases from J, leaving 14 bases between. Per germline, CDR1 SGDLS and CDR2 YYNGEE. The CDR3 DNA reads as TGTGCCAGCAGCGCGCTCCAGGGCCTGGGCTACACCTTC. Protein: CASSALQGLGYTF. Looking up the rest from reference TRBV9 and TRBJ1-2 gives the full variable domain: DSGVTQTPKHLITATGQRVTLRCSPRSGDLSVYWYQQSLDQGLQFLIQYYNGEERAKGNILERFSAQQFPDLHSELNLSSLELGDSALYFCASSALQGLGYTFGSGTRLTVV.

The chain combines TRBV2 with TRBJ2-3; 7 nucleotides agree with TRBD2. The CDR3 covers 16 residues. Trimming took 8 bases from V and 0 from J; bases not matched to a gene: 11. CDR1 SNHLY and CDR2 FYNNEI come from the germline V gene. The CDR3 loop reads CASYGPAGPSTDTQYF. The CDR3 DNA reads as TGTGCCAGCTACGGCCCAGCGGGACCAAGCACAGATACGCAGTATTTT.